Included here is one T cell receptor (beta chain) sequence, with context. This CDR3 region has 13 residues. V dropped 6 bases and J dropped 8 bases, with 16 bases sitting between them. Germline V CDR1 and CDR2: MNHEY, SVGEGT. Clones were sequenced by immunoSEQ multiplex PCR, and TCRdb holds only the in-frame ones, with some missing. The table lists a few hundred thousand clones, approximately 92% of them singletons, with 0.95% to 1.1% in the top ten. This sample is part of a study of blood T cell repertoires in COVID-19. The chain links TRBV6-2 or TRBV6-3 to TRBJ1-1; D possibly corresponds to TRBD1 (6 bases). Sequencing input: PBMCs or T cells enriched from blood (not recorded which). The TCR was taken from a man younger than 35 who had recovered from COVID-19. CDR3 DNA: TGTGCCAGCAGCAAACAGGGATTTACGGAAGCTTTCTTT. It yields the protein CASSKQGFTEAFF.